The present T cell receptor beta chain was sequenced within a study of Ad26.COV2.S vaccination and SARS-CoV-2 variants. V gave up 5 bases and J gave up 2 bases; unmatched junction bases: 5. The CDR3 consists of 16 residues. The V gene's germline CDR1 is KGHDR and CDR2 SFDVKD. This clone occurred once. Its matching antigen is unknown. Clones were sequenced by immunoSEQ multiplex PCR, and TCRdb holds only the in-frame ones, with some missing. The profile covers under 150,000 clones, with 80% to 90% appearing a single time and 5% taken by the ten largest. Study-wide points: The study found higher spike-specific TCR breadth in vaccine than placebo recipients. The TCR-based breadth and depth measures might underestimate overall T cell responses.

Sample: peripheral blood, taken after recovery from COVID-19. The chain recombines TRBV24-1 with TRBJ2-1, with TRBD1 matching 10 bases. This clonotype was sampled from a human donor who had recovered from COVID-19. CDR3 sequence: CATSGPGQGTYNEQFF. Here the CDR3 DNA reads TGTGCCACCAGTGGTCCGGGACAGGGGACCTACAATGAGCAGTTCTTC.